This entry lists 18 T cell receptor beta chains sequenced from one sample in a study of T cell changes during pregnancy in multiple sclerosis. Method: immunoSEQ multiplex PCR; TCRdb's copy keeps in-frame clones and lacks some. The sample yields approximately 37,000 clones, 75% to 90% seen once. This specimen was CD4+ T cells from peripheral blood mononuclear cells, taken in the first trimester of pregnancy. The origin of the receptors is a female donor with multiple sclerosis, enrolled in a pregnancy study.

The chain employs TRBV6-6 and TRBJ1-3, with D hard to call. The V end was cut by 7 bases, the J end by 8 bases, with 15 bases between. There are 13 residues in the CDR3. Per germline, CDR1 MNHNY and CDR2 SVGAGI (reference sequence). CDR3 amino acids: CASTLVLRDTIYF. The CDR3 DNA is TGTGCCAGCACCCTCGTGCTGCGGGACACCATATATTTT.

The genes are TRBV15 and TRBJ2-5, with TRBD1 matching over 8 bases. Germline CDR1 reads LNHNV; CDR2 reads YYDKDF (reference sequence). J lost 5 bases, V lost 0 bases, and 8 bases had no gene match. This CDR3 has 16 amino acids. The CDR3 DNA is TGTGCCACCAGCAGAGATCGGGCAGGGGGCGCGGAGACCCAGTACTTC. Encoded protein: CATSRDRAGGAETQYF. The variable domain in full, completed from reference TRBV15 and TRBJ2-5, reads DAMVIQNPRYQVTQFGKPVTLSCSQTLNHNVMYWYQQKSSQAPKLLFHYYDKDFNNEADTPDNFQSRRPNTSFCFLDIRSPGLGDTAMYLCATSRDRAGGAETQYFGPGTRLLVL.

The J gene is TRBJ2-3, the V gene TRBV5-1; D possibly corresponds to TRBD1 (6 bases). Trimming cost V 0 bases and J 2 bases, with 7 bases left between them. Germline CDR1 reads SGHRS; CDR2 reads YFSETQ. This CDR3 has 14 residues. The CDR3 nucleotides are TGCGCCAGCAGCTTGGAGGGGGTCACAGATACGCAGTATTTT. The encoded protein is CASSLEGVTDTQYF.

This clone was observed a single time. The DNA of the CDR3 is TGTGCCAGCCCAAGCGGCAGGCAAGAGACCCAGTACTTC. Its protein product is CASPSGRQETQYF. The genes are TRBV6-5 and TRBJ2-5, with D tentatively TRBD2 (5 bases). Trimming cost V 8 bases and J 2 bases, with 12 bases left between them. The CDR3 totals 13 residues. The germline V gene encodes CDR1 MNHEY and CDR2 SVGAGI.

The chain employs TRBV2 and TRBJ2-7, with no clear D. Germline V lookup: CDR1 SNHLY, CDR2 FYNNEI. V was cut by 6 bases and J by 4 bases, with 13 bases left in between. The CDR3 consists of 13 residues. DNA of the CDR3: TGTGCCAGCAGCTGGCAGTTGAGGTACGAGCAGTACTTC. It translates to CASSWQLRYEQYF.

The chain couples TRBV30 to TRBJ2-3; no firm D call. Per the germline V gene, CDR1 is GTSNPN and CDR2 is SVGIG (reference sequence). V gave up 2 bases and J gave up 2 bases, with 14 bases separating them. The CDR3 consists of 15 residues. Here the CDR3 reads CAWSLRRSITDTQYF. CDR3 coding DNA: TGTGCCTGGAGTCTCCGGCGGAGCATCACAGATACGCAGTATTTT.

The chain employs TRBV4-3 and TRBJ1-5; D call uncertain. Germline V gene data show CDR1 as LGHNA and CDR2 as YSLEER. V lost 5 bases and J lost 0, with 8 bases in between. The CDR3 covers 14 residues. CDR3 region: CASSATLSNQPQHF. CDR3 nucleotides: TGCGCCAGCAGCGCCACTCTTAGCAATCAGCCCCAGCATTTT.

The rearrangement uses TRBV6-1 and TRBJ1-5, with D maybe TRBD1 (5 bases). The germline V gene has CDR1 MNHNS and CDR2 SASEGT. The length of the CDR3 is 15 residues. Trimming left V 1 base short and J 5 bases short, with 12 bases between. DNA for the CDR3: TGTGCCAGCAGTGAAGTGGGGGAGGGTGATCAGCCCCAGCATTTT. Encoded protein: CASSEVGEGDQPQHF.

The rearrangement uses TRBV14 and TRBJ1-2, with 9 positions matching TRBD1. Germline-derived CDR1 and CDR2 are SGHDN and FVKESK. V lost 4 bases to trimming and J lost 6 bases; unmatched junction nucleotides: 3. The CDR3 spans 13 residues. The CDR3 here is CASSPRQGDGYTF. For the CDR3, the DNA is TGTGCCAGCAGCCCAAGACAGGGGGATGGCTACACCTTC.

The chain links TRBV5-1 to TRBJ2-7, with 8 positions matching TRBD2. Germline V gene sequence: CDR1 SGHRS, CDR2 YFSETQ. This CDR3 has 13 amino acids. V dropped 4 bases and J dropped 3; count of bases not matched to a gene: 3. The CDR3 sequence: CASSPGGGYEQYF. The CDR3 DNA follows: TGCGCCAGCAGCCCCGGGGGGGGCTACGAGCAGTACTTC.

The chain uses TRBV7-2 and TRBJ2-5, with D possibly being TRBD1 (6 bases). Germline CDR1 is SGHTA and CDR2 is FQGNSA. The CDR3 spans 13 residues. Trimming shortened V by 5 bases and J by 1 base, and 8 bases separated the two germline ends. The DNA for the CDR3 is TGTGCCAGCAGCAGGACAGCCCAAGAGACCCAGTACTTC. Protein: CASSRTAQETQYF.

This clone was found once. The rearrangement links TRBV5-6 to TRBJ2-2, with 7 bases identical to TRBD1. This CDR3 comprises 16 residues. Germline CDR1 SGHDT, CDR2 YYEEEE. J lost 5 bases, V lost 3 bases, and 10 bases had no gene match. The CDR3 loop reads CASSSTGTQGTGELFF. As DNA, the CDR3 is TGTGCCAGCAGCTCTACCGGGACACAGGGGACCGGGGAGCTGTTTTTT. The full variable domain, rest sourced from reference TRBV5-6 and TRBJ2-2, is DAGVTQSPTHLIKTRGQQVTLRCSPKSGHDTVSWYQQALGQGPQFIFQYYEEEERQRGNFPDRFSGHQFPNYSSELNVNALLLGDSALYLCASSSTGTQGTGELFFGEGSRLTVL.

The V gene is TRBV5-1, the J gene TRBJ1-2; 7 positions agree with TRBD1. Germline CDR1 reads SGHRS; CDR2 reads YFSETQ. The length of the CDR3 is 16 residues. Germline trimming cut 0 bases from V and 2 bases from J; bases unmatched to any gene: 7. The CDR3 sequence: CASSLVQGSDNYGYTF. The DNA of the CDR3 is TGCGCCAGCAGCTTGGTACAGGGGTCAGACAACTATGGCTACACCTTC.

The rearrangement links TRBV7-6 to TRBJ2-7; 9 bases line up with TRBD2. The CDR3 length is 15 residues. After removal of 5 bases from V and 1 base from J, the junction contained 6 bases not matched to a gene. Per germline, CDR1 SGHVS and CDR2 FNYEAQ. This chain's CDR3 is CASSLSGRPSYEQYF. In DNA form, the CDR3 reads TGTGCCAGCAGCCTTAGCGGGAGACCGTCCTACGAGCAGTACTTC.

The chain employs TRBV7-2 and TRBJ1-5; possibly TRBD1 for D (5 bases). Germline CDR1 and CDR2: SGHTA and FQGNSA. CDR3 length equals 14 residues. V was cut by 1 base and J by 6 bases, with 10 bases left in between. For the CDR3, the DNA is TGTGCCAGCAGCTTAGATGGGGGGGGTCAGCCCCAGCATTTT. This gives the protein CASSLDGGGQPQHF. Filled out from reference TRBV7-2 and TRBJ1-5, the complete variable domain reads GAGVSQSPSNKVTEKGKDVELRCDPISGHTALYWYRQSLGQGLEFLIYFQGNSAPDKSGLPSDRFSAERTGGSVSTLTIQRTQQEDSAVYLCASSLDGGGQPQHFGDGTRLSIL.

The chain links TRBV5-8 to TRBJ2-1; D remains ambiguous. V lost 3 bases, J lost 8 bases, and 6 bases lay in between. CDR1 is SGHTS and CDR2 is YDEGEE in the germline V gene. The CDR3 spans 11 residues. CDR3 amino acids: CASSSIDEQFF. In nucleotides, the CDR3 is TGTGCCAGCAGCTCCATAGATGAGCAGTTCTTC.

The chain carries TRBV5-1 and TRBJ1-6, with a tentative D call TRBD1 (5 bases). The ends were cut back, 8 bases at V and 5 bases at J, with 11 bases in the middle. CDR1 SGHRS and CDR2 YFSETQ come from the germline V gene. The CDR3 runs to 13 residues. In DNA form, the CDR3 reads TGCGCCAGTACGACAGCGAATAATTCACCCCTCCACTTT. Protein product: CASTTANNSPLHF. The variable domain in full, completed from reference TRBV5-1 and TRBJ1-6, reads KAGVTQTPRYLIKTRGQQVTLSCSPISGHRSVSWYQQTPGQGLQFLFEYFSETQRNKGNFPGRFSGRQFSNSRSEMNVSTLELGDSALYLCASTTANNSPLHFGNGTRLTVT.

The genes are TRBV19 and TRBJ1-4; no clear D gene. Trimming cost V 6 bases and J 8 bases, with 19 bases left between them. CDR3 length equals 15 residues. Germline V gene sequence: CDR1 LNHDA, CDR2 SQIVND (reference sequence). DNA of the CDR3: TGTGCCAGTAGCCCCTACAGTGCTAATGGAGAAAAACTGTTTTTT. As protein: CASSPYSANGEKLFF. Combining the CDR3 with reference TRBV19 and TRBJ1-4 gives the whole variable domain DGGITQSPKYLFRKEGQNVTLSCEQNLNHDAMYWYRQDPGQGLRLIYYSQIVNDFQKGDIAEGYSVSREKKESFPLTVTSAQKNPTAFYLCASSPYSANGEKLFFGSGTQLSVL.